The next 25 T cell receptor beta chains were all read from a single sample in a study of T cells in Graves' hyperthyroidism and ophthalmopathy. Researchers took RNA transcripts and amplified the TCR beta CDR3 regions from them. HTBI primers were used for first-round RT-PCR of the TCR CDR3. TCRdb reprocessed the multiplex PCR reads via MiXCR and lists one record per CDR3 protein. The repertoire holds a few hundred thousand distinct CDR3 sequences, about 15% seen once, with approximately 32% in the top ten. The sample consisted of blood. These receptor sequences come from a woman aged 25-40 years with Graves' hyperthyroidism.

This chain connects TRBV20-1 to TRBJ2-2; D gene unclear. CDR3 length: 14 residues. The germline V and J ends were trimmed by 0 bases and 1 base, with 6 bases remaining between them. The V gene's germline CDR1 is DFQATT and CDR2 SNEGSKA (reference sequence). The CDR3 region is CSARDDLNTGELFF. CDR3 nucleotide sequence: TGCAGTGCTAGAGATGATCTGAACACCGGGGAGCTGTTTTTT.

The CDR3 loop reads CASRGLAGGTGELFF. CDR3 bases: TGTGCCAGTAGAGGACTAGCGGGAGGGACCGGGGAGCTGTTTTTT. V usage is TRBV19 and J usage is TRBJ2-2, with 15 bases fitting TRBD2. Germline V gene data show CDR1 as LNHDA and CDR2 as SQIVND (reference sequence). The CDR3 has 15 amino acids. After removal of 6 bases from V and 5 bases from J, the junction contained 1 base not matched to a gene.

At least ten counts were recorded for this clonotype. This chain links TRBV6-1 with TRBJ2-7, with 9 bases fitting TRBD1. The germline V gene encodes CDR1 MNHNS and CDR2 SASEGT. The J segment lost 4 bases and the V segment lost 3 bases, leaving 10 bases of the junction unmatched. The CDR3 covers 16 residues. The DNA for the CDR3 is TGTGCCAGCAGTGAGGGACAGGGTAAAGTTGGGTACGAGCAGTACTTC. It encodes CASSEGQGKVGYEQYF.

This clonotype was seen many times. V is TRBV20-1 and J is TRBJ2-3, with TRBD2 identical over 9 bases. From germline, CDR1 is DFQATT and CDR2 SNEGSKA (reference sequence). The V segment lost 5 bases and the J segment 0 bases; nucleotides outside the gene matches: 6. The CDR3 is 15 residues long. The CDR3 sequence: CSAPGLASSTDTQYF. The CDR3 DNA reads TGCAGTGCTCCTGGACTAGCGTCTAGCACAGATACGCAGTATTTT.

This rearrangement joins TRBV19 to TRBJ2-7; 8 positions agree with TRBD1. The ends lost 3 bases at V and 3 bases at J; junction bases unmatched: 4. CDR3 length: 14 amino acids. CDR1 and CDR2 (germline): LNHDA, SQIVND (reference sequence). In DNA form, the CDR3 reads TGTGCCAGTAGTATGGGCGGACAGGGCTACGAGCAGTACTTC. It is translated as CASSMGGQGYEQYF.

This clonotype was observed a few times. Written as DNA, the CDR3 is TGTGCCAACATAATTAGGGGCGAGCAGTACTTC. Translated, it gives CANIIRGEQYF. V and J are TRBV7-2 and TRBJ2-7; possible D gene TRBD1, 5 bases. Germline values: CDR1 SGHTA, CDR2 FQGNSA. This CDR3 has 11 residues. Trimming shortened V by 10 bases and J by 6 bases, and 13 bases separated the two germline ends.

The CDR3 DNA is TGCGCCAGCAGCTATGATAGCGGGAGTAAGCAGTTCTTC. Translating gives CASSYDSGSKQFF. The genes are TRBV5-1 and TRBJ2-1; 9 bases are a match to TRBD2. The CDR3 consists of 13 residues. Germline lookup yields CDR1 SGHRS and CDR2 YFSETQ. J lost 11 bases, V lost 3 bases, and 6 bases had no gene match.

This clonotype was detected ten times or more. The V gene is TRBV10-3, the J gene TRBJ2-1; D remains unclear. The ends were cut back, 3 bases at V and 0 bases at J, with 12 bases in the middle. The CDR3 length is 16 residues. Germline assignment: CDR1 ENHRY and CDR2 SYGVKD. CDR3 sequence: CAISEGKRSSYNEQFF. CDR3 DNA sequence: TGTGCCATCAGTGAAGGAAAGAGGAGCTCCTACAATGAGCAGTTCTTC.

On this clonotype itself: A clone one base away is much larger, so this may be a read error. The gene calls are TRBV19 and TRBJ1-2; TRBD1 might be the D (5 bases). CDR1 is LNHDA, CDR2 SQIVND, per germline (reference sequence). This CDR3 comprises 13 residues. V gave up 7 bases and J gave up 8 bases, with 17 bases separating them. CDR3 protein: CASNDETGQGYTF. The CDR3 coding sequence is TGTGCCAGTAATGATGAGACCGGACAAGGCTACACCTTC.

This clonotype was seen only a few times. V usage is TRBV9 and J usage is TRBJ2-1; 9 positions match TRBD2. Looked up from germline, CDR1 is SGDLS and CDR2 is YYNGEE. The CDR3 totals 19 residues. The trim removed 0 bases at V and 2 bases at J, leaving 12 bases unmatched. The CDR3 region has the DNA TGTGCCAGCAGCGTAGTCGGTAGCGGGAGTTGGGGGACCTACAATGAGCAGTTCTTC. Protein: CASSVVGSGSWGTYNEQFF.

This clonotype showed up many times. The V gene is TRBV13, the J gene TRBJ1-6, with 9 bases lining up with TRBD1. This CDR3 has 14 amino acids. In germline, CDR1 is PRHDT, CDR2 FYEKMQ (reference sequence). J lost 13 bases, V lost 5 bases, and 9 bases had no gene match. CDR3 in amino acids: CASSQTGGLYPLHF. DNA for the CDR3: TGTGCCAGCAGCCAAACAGGGGGCTTGTACCCCCTCCACTTT.

This clonotype was picked up many times. The chain recombines TRBV30 with TRBJ2-2, with 9 bases matching TRBD2. The junction had 7 bases not matched to a gene; V was cut back by 1 base and J by 4 bases. Germline CDR1 and CDR2: GTSNPN and SVGIG (reference sequence). The CDR3 is 16 amino acids. CDR3 protein: CAWSALSGRSTGELFF. DNA for the CDR3: TGTGCCTGGAGTGCCCTAAGCGGGAGGTCCACCGGGGAGCTGTTTTTT.

DNA of the CDR3: TGTGCCAGCACCCGGGGGTTCGCAGATACGCAGTATTTT. Encoded protein: CASTRGFADTQYF. The rearrangement joins TRBV25-1 to TRBJ2-3, with D possibly TRBD2 on 6 matching bases. Germline V lookup: CDR1 MGHDK, CDR2 SYGVNS. The V end was cut by 7 bases, the J end by 4 bases, with 12 bases between. The CDR3 is made up of 13 amino acids. The whole variable domain, remainder taken from reference TRBV25-1 and TRBJ2-3, is EADIYQTPRYLVIGTGKKITLECSQTMGHDKMYWYQQDPGMELHLIHYSYGVNSTEKGDLSSESTVSRIRTEHFPLTLESARPSHTSQYLCASTRGFADTQYFGPGTRLTVL.

This clonotype appeared a few times. The chain joins TRBV18 to TRBJ1-6; D is possibly TRBD1 (5 bases). V lost 1 base and J 5 bases, leaving 9 bases between the germline ends. Germline assignment: CDR1 KGHSH and CDR2 LQKENI. The CDR3 is 15 amino acids. This chain's CDR3 is CASSPLTEHNSPLHF. In DNA, the CDR3 is TGTGCCAGCTCACCACTGACAGAACATAATTCACCCCTCCACTTT.

This clonotype was detected once. The chain links TRBV10-3 to TRBJ2-2; D assignment may be TRBD1 or TRBD2 (6 bases each). The CDR3 extends over 14 amino acids. The V end lost 5 bases, the J end lost 6 bases, and 13 bases lay between the germline ends. Germline values: CDR1 ENHRY, CDR2 SYGVKD. CDR3 DNA sequence: TGTGCCATCAGTAGAGAGAGGGGGGCCGGGGAGCTGTTTTTT. Its protein is CAISRERGAGELFF.

The chain links TRBV27 to TRBJ1-4; D is ambiguous. Per the germline V gene, CDR1 is MNHEY and CDR2 is SMNVEV (reference sequence). The CDR3 is 13 residues long. The V and J ends lost 5 bases and 11 bases respectively, with 15 bases between them. CDR3 in amino acids: CASSTEGYGKLFF. CDR3 in DNA: TGTGCCAGCAGTACCGAGGGTTATGGGAAACTGTTTTTT.

This clonotype was detected only a few times. The V call is TRBV28, the J call TRBJ2-5; either TRBD1 or TRBD2 may supply D (5 bases each). CDR3 length: 15 amino acids. V lost 6 bases and J 5 bases, leaving 19 bases between the germline ends. Germline CDR1 and CDR2: MDHEN and SYDVKM. CDR3 region: CASRGPGRWGETQYF. The DNA for the CDR3 is TGTGCCAGCAGGGGACCCGGACGTTGGGGGGAGACCCAGTACTTC.

V and J are TRBV7-9 and TRBJ1-6; D not resolved. Germline V gene sequence: CDR1 SEHNR, CDR2 FQNEAQ (reference sequence). Deletions cut 4 bases from V and 12 bases from J, with 16 bases between. There are 14 residues in the CDR3. This CDR3 is CASSYHADGRPLHF. CDR3 DNA: TGTGCCAGCAGCTACCACGCCGACGGGAGACCCCTCCACTTT.

This clonotype has a handful of counts. The CDR3 region has the DNA TGTGCCTGGAGTGTACCCGGGGCCTCCTACAATGAGCAGTTCTTC. It translates to CAWSVPGASYNEQFF. The rearrangement uses TRBV30 and TRBJ2-1; D is perhaps TRBD1 or TRBD2 (5 bases each). The CDR3 contains 15 residues. Per germline, CDR1 GTSNPN and CDR2 SVGIG (reference sequence). V lost 0 bases and J lost 0, with 9 bases in between.

The V call is TRBV19, the J call TRBJ2-1; 7 bases are shared with TRBD1. The CDR3 loop spans 15 amino acids. The germline V gene has CDR1 LNHDA and CDR2 SQIVND (reference sequence). The V segment lost 7 bases and the J segment 8 bases; nucleotides outside the gene matches: 14. Here the CDR3 reads CASTTSEGQIYEQFF. In DNA, the CDR3 is TGTGCCAGTACTACCTCCGAGGGACAGATATATGAGCAGTTCTTC. The full variable domain, rest sourced from reference TRBV19 and TRBJ2-1, is DGGITQSPKYLFRKEGQNVTLSCEQNLNHDAMYWYRQDPGQGLRLIYYSQIVNDFQKGDIAEGYSVSREKKESFPLTVTSAQKNPTAFYLCASTTSEGQIYEQFFGPGTRLTVL.

The chain couples TRBV6-5 to TRBJ1-5; possibly TRBD1 for D (6 bases). The germline V gene has CDR1 MNHEY and CDR2 SVGAGI. V lost 0 bases, J lost 6 bases, and 12 bases lay in between. This CDR3 is 15 amino acids long. CDR3 sequence: CASSYSIQGGQPQHF. CDR3 nucleotides: TGTGCCAGCAGTTACTCGATACAGGGTGGTCAGCCCCAGCATTTT.

This clonotype was seen ten or more times. V usage is TRBV27 and J usage is TRBJ2-5; D tentatively fits TRBD1 or TRBD2 (5 bases each). In germline, CDR1 is MNHEY, CDR2 SMNVEV (reference sequence). V was cut by 8 bases and J by 2 bases, with 18 bases left in between. This CDR3 spans 15 amino acids. The CDR3: CASGPPRGHQETQYF. The DNA for the CDR3 is TGTGCCAGCGGGCCCCCCCGGGGCCATCAAGAGACCCAGTACTTC.

V usage is TRBV3-1 and J usage is TRBJ1-6; 7 positions match TRBD1. After removal of 5 bases from V and 6 bases from J, the junction contained 13 bases not matched to a gene. The CDR3 runs to 17 residues. Germline assignment: CDR1 LGHDT and CDR2 YNNKEL (reference sequence). The CDR3, as DNA: TGTGCCAGCAGCATAATATCCCGACCAGGGGGTAATTCACCCCTCCACTTT. It specifies CASSIISRPGGNSPLHF.

This clonotype showed up just a few times. CDR3 protein: CASSEERLANQETQYF. CDR3 in DNA: TGTGCCAGCAGTGAAGAAAGGCTAGCAAACCAAGAGACCCAGTACTTC. The chain joins TRBV2 to TRBJ2-5, with D possibly being TRBD2 (5 bases). CDR1 is SNHLY, CDR2 FYNNEI, per germline. This CDR3 spans 16 amino acids. V dropped 1 base and J dropped 0 bases, with 12 bases sitting between them.

This clonotype was counted only a few times. V usage is TRBV6-1 and J usage is TRBJ1-6, with TRBD1 as a possible D gene (5 bases). The CDR3 covers 13 residues. Trimming left V 7 bases short and J 9 bases short, with 13 bases between. The V gene's germline CDR1 is MNHNS and CDR2 SASEGT. CDR3 sequence: CASTRDPSSPLHF. CDR3 DNA: TGTGCCAGCACCCGGGACCCAAGTTCACCCCTCCACTTT.